This entry lists 5 T cell receptor beta chains sequenced from one sample in a study of blood T cell repertoires in COVID-19. The assay was immunoSEQ multiplex PCR, and TCRdb's table has in-frame clones only and misses some. The sample has about 140,000 clones, 80% to 85% seen once. Sequencing was performed on peripheral blood. These receptors originate from a man aged 25-45 years with COVID-19, enrolled during active disease.

The chain carries TRBV5-1 and TRBJ1-4, with 10 bases identical to TRBD1. Germline V gene data show CDR1 as SGHRS and CDR2 as YFSETQ. The CDR3 consists of 16 residues. Trimming removed 4 bases from V and 7 bases from J; junction bases left unmatched: 10. CDR3 bases: TGCGCCAGCAGCGAGACAGGGGGCACCGGTGGTGAAAAACTGTTTTTT. This codes for CASSETGGTGGEKLFF. Variable domain in full (rest from reference TRBV5-1 and TRBJ1-4): KAGVTQTPRYLIKTRGQQVTLSCSPISGHRSVSWYQQTPGQGLQFLFEYFSETQRNKGNFPGRFSGRQFSNSRSEMNVSTLELGDSALYLCASSETGGTGGEKLFFGSGTQLSVL.

CDR3 loop: CASIPAGDEKLFF. The CDR3 nucleotides read TGTGCCAGTATCCCGGCAGGGGATGAAAAACTGTTTTTT. The chain uses TRBV19 and TRBJ1-4, with D perhaps TRBD1 (6 bases). The germline V gene has CDR1 LNHDA and CDR2 SQIVND (reference sequence). V was clipped by 7 bases and J by 6 bases, with 12 bases between them. This CDR3 contains 13 residues.

The chain has TRBV7-2 and TRBJ2-1; 12 nucleotides match TRBD2. The V gene end was trimmed by 0 bases and the J gene end by 7 bases; junction bases not matched to a gene: 4. Germline assignment: CDR1 SGHTA and CDR2 FQGNSA. The CDR3 has 16 residues. CDR3: CASSLATLAGGNEQFF. CDR3 sequence (DNA): TGTGCCAGCAGCTTAGCTACGCTAGCGGGAGGGAATGAGCAGTTCTTC.

This rearrangement joins TRBV5-1 to TRBJ2-7, with 7 nucleotides matching TRBD2. The CDR3 contains 15 residues. Unmatched junction bases numbered 14, after V lost 4 bases and J lost 7 bases. Per the germline V gene, CDR1 is SGHRS and CDR2 is YFSETQ. The CDR3 loop reads CASSLGLDTLREQYF. CDR3 in DNA: TGCGCCAGCAGCCTTGGACTAGACACCCTGCGGGAGCAGTACTTC. The full variable domain, completed using reference TRBV5-1 and TRBJ2-7, is KAGVTQTPRYLIKTRGQQVTLSCSPISGHRSVSWYQQTPGQGLQFLFEYFSETQRNKGNFPGRFSGRQFSNSRSEMNVSTLELGDSALYLCASSLGLDTLREQYFGPGTRLTVT.

The rearrangement joins TRBV13 to TRBJ2-7; D is possibly TRBD1 (6 bases). There are 15 residues in the CDR3. V was cut by 5 bases and J by 1 base, with 15 bases left in between. CDR1 PRHDT and CDR2 FYEKMQ come from the germline V gene (reference sequence). DNA of the CDR3: TGTGCCAGCAGCCCCCCACGAACAGGGTCCTACGAGCAGTACTTC. Amino acid sequence: CASSPPRTGSYEQYF.